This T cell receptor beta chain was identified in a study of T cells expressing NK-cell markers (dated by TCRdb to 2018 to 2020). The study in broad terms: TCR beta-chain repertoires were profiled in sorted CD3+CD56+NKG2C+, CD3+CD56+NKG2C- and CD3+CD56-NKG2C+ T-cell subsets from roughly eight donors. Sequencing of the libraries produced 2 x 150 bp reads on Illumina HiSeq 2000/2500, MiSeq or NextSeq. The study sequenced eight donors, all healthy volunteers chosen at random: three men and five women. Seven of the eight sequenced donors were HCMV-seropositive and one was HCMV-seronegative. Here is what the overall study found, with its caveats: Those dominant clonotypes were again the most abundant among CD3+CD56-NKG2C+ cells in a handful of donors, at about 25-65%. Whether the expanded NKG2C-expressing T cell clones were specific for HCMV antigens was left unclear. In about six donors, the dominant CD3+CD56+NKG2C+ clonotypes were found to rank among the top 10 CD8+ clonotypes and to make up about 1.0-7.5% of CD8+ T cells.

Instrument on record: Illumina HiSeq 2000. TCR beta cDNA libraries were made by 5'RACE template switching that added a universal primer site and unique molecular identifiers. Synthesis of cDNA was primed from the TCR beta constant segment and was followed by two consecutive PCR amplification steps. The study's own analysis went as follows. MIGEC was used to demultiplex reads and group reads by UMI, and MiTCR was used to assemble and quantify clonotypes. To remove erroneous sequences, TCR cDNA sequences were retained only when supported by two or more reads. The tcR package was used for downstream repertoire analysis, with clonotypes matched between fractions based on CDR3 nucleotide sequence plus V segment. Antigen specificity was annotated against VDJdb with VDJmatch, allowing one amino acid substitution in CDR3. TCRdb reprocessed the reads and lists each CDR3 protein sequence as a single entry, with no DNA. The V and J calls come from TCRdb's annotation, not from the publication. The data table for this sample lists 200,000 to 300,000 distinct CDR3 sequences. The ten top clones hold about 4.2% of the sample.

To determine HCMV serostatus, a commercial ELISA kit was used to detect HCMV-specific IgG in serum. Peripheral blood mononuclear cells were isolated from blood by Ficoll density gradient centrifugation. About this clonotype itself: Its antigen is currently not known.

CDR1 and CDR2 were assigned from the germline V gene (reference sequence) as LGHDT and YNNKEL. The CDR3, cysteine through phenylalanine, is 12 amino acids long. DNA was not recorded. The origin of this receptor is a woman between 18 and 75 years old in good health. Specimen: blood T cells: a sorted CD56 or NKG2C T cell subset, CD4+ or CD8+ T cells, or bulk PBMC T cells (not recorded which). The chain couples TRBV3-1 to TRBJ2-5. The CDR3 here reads CASSQGKETQYF.